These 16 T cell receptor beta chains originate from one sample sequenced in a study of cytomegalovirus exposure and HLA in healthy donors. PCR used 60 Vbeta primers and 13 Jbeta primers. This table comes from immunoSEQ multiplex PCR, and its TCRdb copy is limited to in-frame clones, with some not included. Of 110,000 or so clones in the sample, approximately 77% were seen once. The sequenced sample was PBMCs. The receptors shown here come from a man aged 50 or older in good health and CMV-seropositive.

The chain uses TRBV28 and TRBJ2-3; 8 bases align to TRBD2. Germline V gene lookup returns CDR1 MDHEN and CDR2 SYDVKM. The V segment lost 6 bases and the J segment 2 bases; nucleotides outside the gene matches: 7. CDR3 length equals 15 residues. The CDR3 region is CASSPGGRFTDTQYF. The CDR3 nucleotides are TGTGCCAGCAGCCCGGGGGGGAGGTTCACAGATACGCAGTATTTT.

The CDR3 DNA sequence: TGTGCCAGCAGCAAACAGAAGAACACTGAAGCTTTCTTT. This codes for CASSKQKNTEAFF. This rearrangement joins TRBV7-3 to TRBJ1-1, with unresolved D. CDR1 is SGHTA and CDR2 is FQGTGA in the germline V gene. The CDR3 spans 13 residues. V dropped 5 bases and J dropped 1 base, with 8 bases sitting between them.

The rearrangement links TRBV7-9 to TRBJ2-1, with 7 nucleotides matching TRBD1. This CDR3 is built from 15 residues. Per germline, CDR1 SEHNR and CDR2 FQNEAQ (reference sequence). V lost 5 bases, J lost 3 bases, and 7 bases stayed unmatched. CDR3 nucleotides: TGTGCCAGCAGCCAACAGGGGAGCCACTACAATGAGCAGTTCTTC. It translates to CASSQQGSHYNEQFF.

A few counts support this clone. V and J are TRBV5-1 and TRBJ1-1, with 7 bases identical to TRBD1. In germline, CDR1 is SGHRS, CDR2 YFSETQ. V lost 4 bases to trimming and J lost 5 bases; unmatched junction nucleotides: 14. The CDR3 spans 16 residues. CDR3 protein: CASSLGATGRDTEAFF. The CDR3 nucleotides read TGCGCCAGCAGCCTTGGGGCGACAGGGAGAGATACTGAAGCTTTCTTT.

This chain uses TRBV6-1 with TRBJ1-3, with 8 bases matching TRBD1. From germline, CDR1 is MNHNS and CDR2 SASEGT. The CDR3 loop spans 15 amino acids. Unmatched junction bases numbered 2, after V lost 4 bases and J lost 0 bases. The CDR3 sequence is CASSVGTGSGNTIYF. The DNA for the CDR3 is TGTGCCAGCAGTGTAGGGACAGGCTCTGGAAACACCATATATTTT.

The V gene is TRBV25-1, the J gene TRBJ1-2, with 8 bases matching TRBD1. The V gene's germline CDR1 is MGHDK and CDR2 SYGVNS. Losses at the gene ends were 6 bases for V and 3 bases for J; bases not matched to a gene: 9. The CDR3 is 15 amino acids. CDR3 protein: CASSPSNRGDYGYTF. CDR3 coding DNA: TGTGCCAGCAGCCCCTCCAACAGGGGGGACTATGGCTACACCTTC.

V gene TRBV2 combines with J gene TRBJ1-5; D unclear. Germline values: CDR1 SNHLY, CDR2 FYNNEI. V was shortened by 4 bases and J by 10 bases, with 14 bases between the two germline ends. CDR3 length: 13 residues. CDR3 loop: CASSGESQNPQHF. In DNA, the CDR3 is TGTGCCAGCAGTGGAGAATCCCAAAACCCCCAGCATTTT.

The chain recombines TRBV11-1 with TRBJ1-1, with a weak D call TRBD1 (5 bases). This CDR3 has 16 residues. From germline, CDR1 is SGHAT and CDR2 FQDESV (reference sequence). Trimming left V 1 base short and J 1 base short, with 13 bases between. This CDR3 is CASSLVDPGGNTEAFF. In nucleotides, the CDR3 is TGTGCCAGCAGCTTAGTGGACCCCGGGGGGAACACTGAAGCTTTCTTT.

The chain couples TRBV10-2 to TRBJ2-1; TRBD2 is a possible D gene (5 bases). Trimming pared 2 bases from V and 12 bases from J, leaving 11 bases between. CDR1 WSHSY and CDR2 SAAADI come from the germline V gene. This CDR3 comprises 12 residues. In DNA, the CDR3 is TGCGCCAGCAGTGAGGTATCGGACTGGCAGTTCTTC. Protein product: CASSEVSDWQFF.

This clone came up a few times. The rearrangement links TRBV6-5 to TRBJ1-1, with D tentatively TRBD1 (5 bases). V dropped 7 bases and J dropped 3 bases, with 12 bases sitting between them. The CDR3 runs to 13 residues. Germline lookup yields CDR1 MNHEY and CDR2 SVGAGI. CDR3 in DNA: TGTGCCAGCAAAACCGGGGGGTACACTGAAGCTTTCTTT. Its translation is CASKTGGYTEAFF.

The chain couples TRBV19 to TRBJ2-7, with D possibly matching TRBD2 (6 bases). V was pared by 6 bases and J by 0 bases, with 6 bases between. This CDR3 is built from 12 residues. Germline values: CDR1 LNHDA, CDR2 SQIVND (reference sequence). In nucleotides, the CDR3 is TGTGCCAGTAGGGACTACTCCTACGAGCAGTACTTC. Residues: CASRDYSYEQYF.

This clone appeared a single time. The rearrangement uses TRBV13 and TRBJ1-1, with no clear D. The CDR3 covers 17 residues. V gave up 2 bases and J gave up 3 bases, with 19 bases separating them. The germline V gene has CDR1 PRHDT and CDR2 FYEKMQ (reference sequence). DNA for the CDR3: TGTGCCAGCAGCTTAAGCCGGGAAAGACTTGTATACACTGAAGCTTTCTTT. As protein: CASSLSRERLVYTEAFF.

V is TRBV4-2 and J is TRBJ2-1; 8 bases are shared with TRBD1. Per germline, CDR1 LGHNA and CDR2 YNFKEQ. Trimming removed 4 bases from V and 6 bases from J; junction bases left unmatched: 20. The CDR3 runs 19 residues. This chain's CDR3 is CASSLTTKGRGRFGNEQFF. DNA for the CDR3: TGTGCCAGCAGCCTAACGACGAAAGGCAGGGGGCGGTTTGGCAATGAGCAGTTCTTC.

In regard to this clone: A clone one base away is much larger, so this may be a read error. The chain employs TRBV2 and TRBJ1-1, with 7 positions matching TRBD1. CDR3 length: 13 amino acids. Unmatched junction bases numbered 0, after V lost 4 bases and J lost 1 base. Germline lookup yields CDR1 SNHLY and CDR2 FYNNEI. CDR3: CASSGQGNTEAFF. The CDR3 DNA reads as TGTGCCAGCAGTGGACAGGGGAACACTGAAGCTTTCTTT.

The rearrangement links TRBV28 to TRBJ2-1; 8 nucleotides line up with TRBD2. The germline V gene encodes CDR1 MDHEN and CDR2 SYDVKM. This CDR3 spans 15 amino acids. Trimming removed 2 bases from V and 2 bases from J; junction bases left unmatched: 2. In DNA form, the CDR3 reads TGTGCCAGCAGTTTAGCGGGGGGTACCTACAATGAGCAGTTCTTC. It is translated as CASSLAGGTYNEQFF. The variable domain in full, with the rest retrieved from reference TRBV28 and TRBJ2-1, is DVKVTQSSRYLVKRTGEKVFLECVQDMDHENMFWYRQDPGLGLRLIYFSYDVKMKEKGDIPEGYSVSREKKERFSLILESASTNQTSMYLCASSLAGGTYNEQFFGPGTRLTVL.

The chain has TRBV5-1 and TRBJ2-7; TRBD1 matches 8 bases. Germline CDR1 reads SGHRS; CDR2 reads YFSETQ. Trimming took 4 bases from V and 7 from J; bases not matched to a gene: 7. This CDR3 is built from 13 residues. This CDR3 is CASSTRGLREQYF. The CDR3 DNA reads TGCGCCAGCAGCACCAGGGGGCTTAGGGAGCAGTACTTC.